The 27 T cell receptor beta chains below were found in one sample sequenced in a study of CD8+ T cells in alopecia areata. Sequencing templates came from extracted RNA that was reverse transcribed into cDNA. The method was immunoSEQ multiplex PCR; TCRdb's version includes in-frame clones alone and lacks a portion of them. The table records 200,000 to 250,000 clones, 50% to 70% of them present only once. Specified treatment: oral pan-JAK inhibitor, 5-10 mg twice daily. Sequenced here: CD4+ T cells sorted from blood, sampled at week 4, from a patient treated with tofacitinib. The source of these receptors is a human donor with alopecia areata.

Concerning this clone itself: A much larger clone differs from this one at a single base, so this may be a read error. The chain is built from TRBV10-3 and TRBJ2-3, with 12 positions matching TRBD2. This CDR3 has 14 amino acids. Germline V gives CDR1 ENHRY, CDR2 SYGVKD. V lost 4 bases to trimming and J lost 4 bases; unmatched junction nucleotides: 0. The CDR3 reads CAISASGGADTQYF. The CDR3 DNA reads as TGTGCCATCAGTGCTAGCGGGGGGGCAGATACGCAGTATTTT.

The V and J genes are TRBV27 and TRBJ2-3; D not certain. From germline, CDR1 is MNHEY and CDR2 SMNVEV (reference sequence). This CDR3 is 14 amino acids long. V lost 5 bases, J lost 0 bases, and 9 bases lay in between. CDR3 bases: TGTGCCAGCAGTCCGTGGGGAAGCACAGATACGCAGTATTTT. Its translation is CASSPWGSTDTQYF.

This clone was recorded many times. The V and J genes are TRBV6-4 and TRBJ2-1; D is possibly TRBD1 (6 bases). The V end lost 2 bases, the J end lost 5 bases, and 7 bases lay between the germline ends. The CDR3 is 13 amino acids. Germline CDR1 and CDR2: MRHNA and SNTAGT. CDR3 region: CASSDRDNNEQFF. CDR3 nucleotide sequence: TGTGCCAGCAGTGACCGGGACAACAATGAGCAGTTCTTC.

This clone occurred a few times. This chain links TRBV4-3 with TRBJ2-3; 9 nucleotides line up with TRBD2. V dropped 5 bases and J dropped 0; count of bases not matched to a gene: 6. The CDR3 length is 16 residues. The V gene's germline CDR1 is LGHNA and CDR2 YSLEER. CDR3 nucleotides: TGCGCCAGCAGCGATCTAGCGGGGAGGAGCACAGATACGCAGTATTTT. Translation gives CASSDLAGRSTDTQYF.

The chain couples TRBV30 to TRBJ1-2; 10 positions agree with TRBD1. The CDR3 is 13 residues long. In germline, CDR1 is GTSNPN, CDR2 SVGIG (reference sequence). Trimming removed 4 bases from V and 8 bases from J; junction bases left unmatched: 7. The DNA of the CDR3 is TGTGCCTGGAAGAGACAGGGGGCTCGAGGCTACACCTTC. It encodes CAWKRQGARGYTF.

This clone was seen just once. J is TRBJ2-2 and V is TRBV29-1; no reliable D call. V was shortened by 5 bases and J by 5 bases, with 12 bases between the two germline ends. Germline V lookup: CDR1 SQVTM, CDR2 ANQGSEA. The CDR3 has 13 residues. The CDR3 DNA sequence: TGCAGCGTTTCTGGAGACCTAACCGGGGAGCTGTTTTTT. Translated, it gives CSVSGDLTGELFF.

The table lists this clone with a few counts. The J gene is TRBJ2-7, the V gene TRBV29-1; D not certain. V gave up 4 bases and J gave up 3 bases, with 13 bases separating them. CDR3 size: 13 residues. Germline lookup yields CDR1 SQVTM and CDR2 ANQGSEA. The CDR3 region is CSVGATGGYEQYF. The CDR3 DNA reads TGCAGCGTTGGTGCCACGGGTGGCTACGAGCAGTACTTC.

This clone was counted between two and nine times. The V gene is TRBV7-2, the J gene TRBJ1-2, with 9 bases fitting TRBD1. The germline CDR1 and CDR2 sequences are SGHTA and FQGNSA. V lost 5 bases, J lost 1 base, and 8 bases stayed unmatched. CDR3 size: 16 residues. As DNA, the CDR3 is TGTGCCAGCAGCAACCGGGACAGGGTCCTTAACTATGGCTACACCTTC. Translating gives CASSNRDRVLNYGYTF.

This clone was seen more than once but under ten times. The chain recombines TRBV9 with TRBJ1-1, with D possibly being TRBD1 (5 bases). CDR3 size: 14 residues. V was trimmed by 0 bases and J by 3 bases, leaving 9 bases between them. Per the germline V gene, CDR1 is SGDLS and CDR2 is YYNGEE. CDR3 in amino acids: CASSVEGRDTEAFF. The CDR3, as DNA: TGTGCCAGCAGCGTAGAGGGGAGAGACACTGAAGCTTTCTTT. The entire variable domain, with the rest obtained from reference TRBV9 and TRBJ1-1, is as follows: DSGVTQTPKHLITATGQRVTLRCSPRSGDLSVYWYQQSLDQGLQFLIQYYNGEERAKGNILERFSAQQFPDLHSELNLSSLELGDSALYFCASSVEGRDTEAFFGQGTRLTVV.

This chain links TRBV14 with TRBJ2-6; TRBD1 or TRBD2 may be the D gene (5 bases each). This CDR3 has 14 amino acids. The germline V gene has CDR1 SGHDN and CDR2 FVKESK. V was clipped by 1 base and J by 9 bases, with 10 bases between them. The CDR3 region is CASSQGGSGNVLTF. Written as DNA, the CDR3 is TGTGCCAGCAGCCAAGGGGGGTCCGGCAACGTCCTGACTTTC.

This clone appeared a few times. V gene TRBV6-5 combines with J gene TRBJ2-7; TRBD2 matches 8 bases. The V segment lost 6 bases and the J segment 3 bases; nucleotides outside the gene matches: 10. Germline CDR1 is MNHEY and CDR2 is SVGAGI. The CDR3 totals 15 residues. In DNA form, the CDR3 reads TGTGCCAGCAGCCGGGGGGGAGACGGGTTCTACGAGCAGTACTTC. It encodes CASSRGGDGFYEQYF.

This clone appeared a few times. The V and J genes are TRBV10-3 and TRBJ2-7; maybe TRBD2 (6 bases). The germline gives CDR1 ENHRY, CDR2 SYGVKD. This CDR3 spans 12 amino acids. Trimming took 10 bases from V and 7 from J, leaving 17 bases between them. CDR3 DNA: TGTGCCAGCCGGGACTCCTCTTGGGAGCAGTACTTC. Protein sequence: CASRDSSWEQYF.

The gene calls are TRBV20-1 and TRBJ2-1; no clear D. V lost 5 bases to trimming and J lost 5 bases, with 4 bases between them. This CDR3 spans 10 amino acids. CDR1 and CDR2 (germline): DFQATT, SNEGSKA (reference sequence). The chain's CDR3 is CSAAHNEQFF. The CDR3 coding sequence is TGCAGTGCTGCCCACAATGAGCAGTTCTTC.

This clone has more than one count but fewer than ten. CDR3 loop: CSVGEQDHQPQHF. The DNA of the CDR3 is TGCAGCGTTGGGGAACAGGACCATCAGCCCCAGCATTTT. The J gene is TRBJ1-5, the V gene TRBV29-1; TRBD1 might be the D (5 bases). Germline-derived CDR1 and CDR2 are SQVTM and ANQGSEA. CDR3 size: 13 residues. With 4 bases removed from V and 5 bases from J, the gap between germline ends came to 12 bases.

The chain joins TRBV6-5 to TRBJ2-3; D is unresolved. This CDR3 is 15 amino acids long. Germline assignment: CDR1 MNHEY and CDR2 SVGAGI. Trimming cost V 0 bases and J 0 bases, with 7 bases left between them. DNA of the CDR3: TGTGCCAGCAGTTACTCGGTCTACAGCACAGATACGCAGTATTTT. This translates into CASSYSVYSTDTQYF.

This clone was detected a few times. For the CDR3, the DNA is TGTGCCTGGAGACCACAGCCGATGAACACTGAAGCTTTCTTT. Translating gives CAWRPQPMNTEAFF. The J gene is TRBJ1-1, the V gene TRBV30; D uncertain. Trimming removed 3 bases from V and 0 bases from J, with 11 bases in between. The V gene's germline CDR1 is GTSNPN and CDR2 SVGIG (reference sequence). This CDR3 has 14 residues.

The gene calls are TRBV9 and TRBJ2-3; either TRBD1 or TRBD2 may fit D (5 bases each). The length of the CDR3 is 14 residues. Germline V lookup: CDR1 SGDLS, CDR2 YYNGEE. V gave up 5 bases and J gave up 2 bases, with 12 bases separating them. Written as DNA, the CDR3 is TGTGCCAGCAGTTGGGGGTCCTCCACAGATACGCAGTATTTT. Translating it yields CASSWGSSTDTQYF.

A note on this clone: This specimen includes other DNA sequences encoding the same CDR3. The chain is built from TRBV4-3 and TRBJ2-3; 7 bases map to TRBD1. V shed 1 base and J 2 bases; nucleotides not matched to a gene: 3. The germline CDR1 and CDR2 sequences are LGHNA and YSLEER. The CDR3 is made up of 15 amino acids. In nucleotides, the CDR3 is TGCGCCAGCAGCCAAGGGGACAGAGACACAGATACGCAGTATTTT. It is translated as CASSQGDRDTDTQYF.

This clone has a handful of counts. V gene TRBV5-1 combines with J gene TRBJ2-3; the match to TRBD2 covers 7 bases. J gave up 1 base and V 3 bases, and 8 bases lay outside the gene matches. Per germline, CDR1 SGHRS and CDR2 YFSETQ. The CDR3 loop spans 16 amino acids. The CDR3 is CASSSGGNLRTDTQYF. For the CDR3, the DNA is TGCGCCAGCAGCTCGGGGGGAAACCTCCGCACAGATACGCAGTATTTT. The complete variable domain, with remaining parts taken from reference TRBV5-1 and TRBJ2-3, reads KAGVTQTPRYLIKTRGQQVTLSCSPISGHRSVSWYQQTPGQGLQFLFEYFSETQRNKGNFPGRFSGRQFSNSRSEMNVSTLELGDSALYLCASSSGGNLRTDTQYFGPGTRLTVL.

This clone is medium-sized. Within the sample, other DNA sequences also encode this same CDR3. V usage is TRBV7-9 and J usage is TRBJ2-1; TRBD2 agrees at 11 bases. CDR3 size: 15 residues. Per the germline V gene, CDR1 is SEHNR and CDR2 is FQNEAQ (reference sequence). After removal of 5 bases from V and 4 bases from J, the junction contained 4 bases not matched to a gene. The CDR3 loop reads CASSDRLAGYNEQFF. The CDR3, as DNA: TGTGCCAGCAGCGACCGACTAGCGGGGTACAATGAGCAGTTCTTC. The full variable domain, its missing parts supplied by reference TRBV7-9 and TRBJ2-1, is DTGVSQNPRHKITKRGQNVTFRCDPISEHNRLYWYRQTLGQGPEFLTYFQNEAQLEKSRLLSDRFSAERPKGSFSTLEIQRTEQGDSAMYLCASSDRLAGYNEQFFGPGTRLTVL.

The rearrangement joins TRBV4-3 to TRBJ2-1; 7 bases fit TRBD2. V gave up 0 bases and J gave up 3 bases; unmatched junction bases: 5. Germline V gene data show CDR1 as LGHNA and CDR2 as YSLEER. CDR3 size: 16 residues. This CDR3 is CASSQDRPSGYNEQFF. In nucleotides, the CDR3 is TGCGCCAGCAGCCAAGATAGGCCTAGCGGCTACAATGAGCAGTTCTTC.

This rearrangement joins TRBV21-1 to TRBJ2-7; the table's D call, TRBD2, was not checked against the DNA. TRBV21-1 is a recognized pseudogene. This CDR3 contains 17 residues. The DNA for the CDR3 is TGTGCCAGCAGCAAAAGGGAGGGACTCTTCAGCTCCTACGAGCAGTACTTC. It codes for CASSKREGLFSSYEQYF.

The genes are TRBV28 and TRBJ2-1, with unresolved D. The germline V and J ends were trimmed by 2 bases and 7 bases, with 0 bases remaining between them. Germline values: CDR1 MDHEN, CDR2 SYDVKM. The CDR3 is made up of 10 amino acids. The CDR3 loop is CASSLNEQFF. The CDR3 nucleotides are TGTGCCAGCAGTTTAAATGAGCAGTTCTTC.

V and J are TRBV29-1 and TRBJ2-2, with D unclear. CDR1 and CDR2 (germline): SQVTM, ANQGSEA. V was clipped by 3 bases and J by 1 base, with 9 bases between them. The CDR3 runs 14 residues. As DNA, the CDR3 is TGCAGCGTTGATCCCGGGCTGAACACCGGGGAGCTGTTTTTT. Translation gives CSVDPGLNTGELFF.

The CDR3 sequence: CASSQDFARGRETQYF. CDR3 coding DNA: TGCGCCAGCAGCCAAGATTTCGCCAGGGGTCGGGAGACCCAGTACTTC. This sequence joins TRBV4-3 and TRBJ2-5, with D maybe TRBD1 (6 bases). The CDR3 is made up of 16 amino acids. Deletions cut 0 bases from V and 5 bases from J, with 16 bases between. Per the germline V gene, CDR1 is LGHNA and CDR2 is YSLEER.

This clone was counted only a few times. J is TRBJ2-1 and V is TRBV30, with D possibly TRBD1 on 5 matching bases. The CDR3 spans 12 residues. The V and J ends lost 0 bases and 9 bases respectively, with 9 bases between them. CDR1 and CDR2 (germline): GTSNPN, SVGIG (reference sequence). The CDR3 bases are TGTGCCTGGAGTGTAGGGGCTCCTGAGCAGTTCTTC. Its translation: CAWSVGAPEQFF.

The chain combines TRBV27 with TRBJ1-5, with 9 bases fitting TRBD1. V shed 10 bases and J 4 bases; nucleotides not matched to a gene: 8. The CDR3 has 14 residues. The germline gives CDR1 MNHEY, CDR2 SMNVEV (reference sequence). The CDR3 bases are TGTGCCACGGCGAAAGGGACAGGGAATCAGCCCCAGCATTTT. It encodes CATAKGTGNQPQHF.